The TCR beta chain described here comes from a study of Ad26.COV2.S vaccination and SARS-CoV-2 variants. Study background: Among those in the COV1001 Ad26.COV2.S trial arm was the donor. Overall study findings and caveats: Among vaccine recipients, spike-specific TCR breadth exceeded that of placebo recipients.

The data were produced by immunoSEQ multiplex PCR, yet TCRdb's version contains in-frame clones alone and is incomplete. The table lists some 500,000 clones, approximately 92% of them singletons, with 2.5% to 3% in the top ten. The CDR3 has 14 amino acids. Germline lookup yields CDR1 SGHRS and CDR2 YFSETQ. V was pared by 4 bases and J by 0 bases, with 10 bases between. Treatment given: around 19 received Ad26.COV2.S at low or high dose, single or two shots; roughly five received placebo; per-sample allocation not given. Each sample was drawn 63 days after the first injection (of vaccine or placebo). A Boston donor was an adult aged 18-55 years. About this clone: What it binds is unknown.

The V call is TRBV5-1, the J call TRBJ1-2; D gene ambiguous. The sequence was collected from a person between 18 and 60 years old who received the Ad26.COV2.S COVID-19 vaccine or a placebo. This material consisted of peripheral blood, taken in a trial of Ad26.COV2.S vaccine versus placebo. The CDR3: CASSIDTSNYGYTF. The CDR3 DNA reads TGCGCCAGCAGCATTGACACTTCTAACTATGGCTACACCTTC. Looking up the rest from reference TRBV5-1 and TRBJ1-2 gives the full variable domain: KAGVTQTPRYLIKTRGQQVTLSCSPISGHRSVSWYQQTPGQGLQFLFEYFSETQRNKGNFPGRFSGRQFSNSRSEMNVSTLELGDSALYLCASSIDTSNYGYTFGSGTRLTVV.